The clone carrying this T cell receptor beta chain was counted many times. CDR1 is KGHDR and CDR2 is SFDVKD in the germline V gene. The CDR3 runs 16 residues. V shed 4 bases and J 5 bases; nucleotides not matched to a gene: 5. Individually, TCR cDNA molecules were each labelled with a unique molecular identifier. TCRdb itself ran the 5' RACE reads through MiXCR, one entry per CDR3 protein. The table lists about 2,800 distinct CDR3 sequences, roughly 30% of them singletons, with approximately 69% in the top ten. The sample is drawn from a study of spatial heterogeneity in lung cancer. Overall study: Beta-chain sequences were consistently detected more often than alpha-chain sequences.

Time point meaning: sample taken at primary tumor resection. Whole RNA obtained from tumor, nontumor lung or frozen PBMC underwent sequencing without sorting. The TCR comes from a male donor with early-stage non-small cell lung cancer. The source was PBMCs, collected at surgery. J is TRBJ2-3 and V is TRBV24-1; 13 bases align to TRBD2. The CDR3 DNA reads as TGTGCCACCAGTGACGCCGGGACTAGCGGGAAAGATACGCAGTATTTT. As protein: CATSDAGTSGKDTQYF.